Listed here is a single TCR beta chain. These data are taken from a study of OX40 agonist ivuxolimab in advanced cancers. Overall study context: Earlier treatment with anti-PD-1, anti-PD-L1 or anti-CTLA-4 was permitted, and over 35% had received some.

The method was immunoSEQ multiplex PCR; TCRdb's version includes in-frame clones alone and lacks a portion of them. There are 95,000 to 100,000 clones in the sample; around 83% occur only once, and approximately 1.5% lies in the top ten. V was clipped by 5 bases and J by 2 bases; unmatched bases: 9. This CDR3 is built from 16 residues. Germline-derived CDR1 and CDR2 are SEHNR and FQNEAQ (reference sequence). This TCR was recovered from an adult with an advanced solid tumor such as melanoma, head and neck, liver or kidney cancer. The starting material was CD4+ or CD8+ T cells sorted from blood, obtained in a trial of the OX40 agonist ivuxolimab. V gene TRBV7-9 combines with J gene TRBJ2-1, with 7 bases matching TRBD1. The CDR3 DNA reads TGTGCCAGCAGCCTTCAGACAGGGTCCCCCTACAATGAGCAGTTCTTC. This gives the protein CASSLQTGSPYNEQFF.